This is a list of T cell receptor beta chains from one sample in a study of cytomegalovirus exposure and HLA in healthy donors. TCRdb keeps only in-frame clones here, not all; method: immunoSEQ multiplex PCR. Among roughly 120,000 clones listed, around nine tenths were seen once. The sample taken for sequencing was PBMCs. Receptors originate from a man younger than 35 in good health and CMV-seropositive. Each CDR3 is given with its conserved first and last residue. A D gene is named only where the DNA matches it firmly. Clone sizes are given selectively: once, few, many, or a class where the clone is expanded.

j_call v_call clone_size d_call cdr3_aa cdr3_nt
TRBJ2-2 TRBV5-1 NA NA CASSLPNNRVSNTGELFF TGCGCCAGCAGCTTGCCCAACAACAGGGTATCGAACACCGGGGAGCTGTTTTTT
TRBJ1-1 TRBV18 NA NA CASSPASGHTEAFF TGTGCCAGCTCACCGGCTTCGGGTCACACTGAAGCTTTCTTT
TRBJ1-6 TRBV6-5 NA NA CASSSRGRDSPLHF TGTGCCAGCAGCAGCAGGGGTAGGGATTCACCCCTCCACTTT
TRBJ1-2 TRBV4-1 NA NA CASSHIYGYTF TGCGCCAGCAGCCATATTTATGGCTACACCTTC
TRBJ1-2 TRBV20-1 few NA CSASSDYGYTF TGCAGTGCTAGTTCGGACTATGGCTACACCTTC
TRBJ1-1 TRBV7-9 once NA CASSPQGNTEAFF TGTGCCAGCAGCCCTCAGGGGAACACTGAAGCTTTCTTT
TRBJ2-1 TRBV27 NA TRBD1 CASRDRYNEQFF TGTGCCAGCCGGGACAGATACAATGAGCAGTTCTTC
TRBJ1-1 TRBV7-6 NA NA CASSLAAGTEAFF TGTGCCAGCAGCTTAGCAGCGGGGACTGAAGCTTTCTTT
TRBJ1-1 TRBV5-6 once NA CASSLRGVNTEAFF TGTGCCAGCAGCTTACGGGGGGTGAACACTGAAGCTTTCTTT
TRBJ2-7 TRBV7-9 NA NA CASSFRRAGGSYEQYF TGTGCCAGCAGCTTCAGACGGGCCGGGGGCTCCTACGAGCAGTACTTC
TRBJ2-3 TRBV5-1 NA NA CASNGIVPGTQYF TGCGCCAGCAACGGTATAGTTCCAGGTACGCAGTATTTT
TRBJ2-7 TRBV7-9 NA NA CASSSTYFGSLSYEQYF TGTGCCAGCAGCTCAACCTATTTCGGGTCACTATCCTACGAGCAGTACTTC
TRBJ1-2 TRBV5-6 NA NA CASSLVTGSNYGYTF TGTGCCAGCAGCTTGGTTACGGGATCTAACTATGGCTACACCTTC
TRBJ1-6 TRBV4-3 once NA CASSQEPASSYNSPLHF TGCGCCAGCAGCCAAGAGCCAGCTAGCTCCTATAATTCACCCCTCCACTTT
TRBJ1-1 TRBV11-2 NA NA CASKKVGKPDTEAFF TGTGCCAGCAAAAAAGTCGGGAAACCGGACACTGAAGCTTTCTTT
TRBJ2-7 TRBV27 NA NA CASSITGSYEQYF TGTGCCAGCAGCATAACAGGATCCTACGAGCAGTACTTC